The source of this TCR beta chain is a study of resident and recirculating memory T cells in vitiligo. About the research overall: Samples were epidermis from two lesional and two nonlesional sites, plus PBMCs. Study-wide results and caveats: Clonality differed among vitiligo lesions, with no unique dominant clone.

Germline V CDR1 and CDR2: MDHEN, SYDVKM. The CDR3 consists of 12 residues. The V segment lost 5 bases and the J segment 7 bases; nucleotides outside the gene matches: 3. This clone came up once. The antigen is unknown. Patients' lesions had not changed for the previous 6 months. The assay was immunoSEQ multiplex PCR, and TCRdb's table has in-frame clones only and misses some. The sample lists 70,000 to 75,000 clones, about nine tenths occurring once. Sample: blood. J is TRBJ1-2 and V is TRBV28, with 8 bases identical to TRBD1. This TCR was sampled from a male donor with vitiligo. This CDR3 reads CASSRQGFGYTF. The CDR3 coding sequence is TGTGCCAGCAGTAGACAGGGGTTTGGCTACACCTTC.